This T cell receptor (beta chain) came from a study of T cells in women clearing cervical HPV infection. This CDR3 spans 15 amino acids. V was cut by 4 bases and J by 0 bases, with 10 bases left in between. Germline V gene data show CDR1 as LNHDA and CDR2 as SQIVND (reference sequence). In the case of this clone: With the read ending 3 residues before the CDR3 end, the germline J gene is used to fill in that end.

Data came from immunoSEQ multiplex PCR; TCRdb stores just in-frame clones and leaves some out. In all, the sample yields 40,000 or so clones. The chain couples TRBV19 to TRBJ1-3; weak D call: TRBD1 (6 bases). The source material was blood buffy coat. This TCR came from a woman aged 18 to 69 with a cervical HPV16 infection that either progressed to CIN3+ or cleared (not recorded which). This CDR3 is CASSTDSRSGNTIYF. CDR3 DNA (partial): TGTGCCAGTAGTACGGACAGCCGCTCTGGAAACACC.